Following are 32 T cell receptor beta chains from one sample sequenced in a study of early T cells in non-severe SARS-CoV-2 infection. Using its own MiXCR run on the 5' RACE reads, TCRdb lists one record per CDR3 protein. The profile shows roughly 70,000 distinct CDR3 sequences, more than 15% of them singletons. The sequences come from whole blood, collected at baseline. These receptors were obtained from an adult who was a healthcare worker with PCR-confirmed SARS-CoV-2 infection or an uninfected control (not recorded which).

The rearrangement uses TRBV6-2 or TRBV6-3 and TRBJ1-1; D uncertain. Germline V lookup: CDR1 MNHEY, CDR2 SVGEGT. This CDR3 is 14 amino acids long. With 7 bases removed from V and 4 bases from J, the gap between germline ends came to 16 bases. The CDR3 reads CASNTLKKRTEAFF. DNA for the CDR3: TGTGCCAGCAACACCTTAAAGAAACGCACTGAAGCTTTCTTT.

This chain uses TRBV19 with TRBJ1-2; D gene uncertain. V was pared by 0 bases and J by 6 bases, with 14 bases between. Germline V gene lookup returns CDR1 LNHDA and CDR2 SQIVND (reference sequence). The CDR3 has 15 residues. CDR3 residues: CASSIDNRGLDGYTF. In DNA form, the CDR3 reads TGTGCCAGTAGTATAGATAACAGAGGATTAGATGGCTACACCTTC.

The chain employs TRBV18 and TRBJ1-1, with D possibly being TRBD1 (5 bases). V was trimmed by 5 bases and J by 5 bases, leaving 15 bases between them. This CDR3 has 14 residues. From germline, CDR1 is KGHSH and CDR2 LQKENI. The CDR3 sequence: CASSAGLVGTEAFF. The CDR3 DNA follows: TGTGCCAGCTCAGCGGGACTTGTGGGGACTGAAGCTTTCTTT.

Only one count was recorded for this clonotype. The junction differs from germline at one of its ends, possibly a read error. The CDR3 spells CASSSRSSGVAYEQYF. Here the CDR3 DNA reads TGTGCCAGCAGCTCGCGTTCTAGCGGAGTCGCCTATGAGCAGTACTTC. The chain carries TRBV7-2 and TRBJ2-7; 7 bases fit TRBD2. This CDR3 region has 16 residues. Germline assignment: CDR1 SGHTA and CDR2 FQGNSA.

The chain uses TRBV7-7 and TRBJ2-5, with D unresolved. V was clipped by 5 bases and J by 2 bases, with 6 bases between them. The CDR3 contains 12 residues. CDR1 is SSHAT, CDR2 FNYEAQ, per germline (reference sequence). In DNA form, the CDR3 reads TGTGCCAGCAGCCCCGGGCAAGAGACCCAGTACTTC. This codes for CASSPGQETQYF.

This clonotype was observed many times. This rearrangement joins TRBV5-1 to TRBJ2-3; D is unclear. V dropped 0 bases and J dropped 1 base, with 12 bases sitting between them. Germline V CDR1 and CDR2: SGHRS, YFSETQ. The CDR3 runs 16 residues. The CDR3 is CASSLAAGAGTDTQYF. Written as DNA, the CDR3 is TGCGCCAGCAGCTTGGCCGCTGGTGCTGGCACAGATACGCAGTATTTT.

The J gene is TRBJ2-7, the V gene TRBV4-1; 7 nucleotides match TRBD2. The CDR3 is made up of 16 amino acids. Germline V gene data show CDR1 as MGHRA and CDR2 as YSYEKL. With V trimmed by 1 base and J by 3 bases, 9 bases remained unmatched. In DNA, the CDR3 is TGCGCCAGCAGCCAAGGAGTCGCGGGGGACCTCTACGAGCAGTACTTC. Its translation: CASSQGVAGDLYEQYF.

This chain joins TRBV6-1 and TRBJ2-2; no reliable D call. The V end was cut by 3 bases, the J end by 6 bases, with 8 bases between. Germline CDR1 is MNHNS and CDR2 is SASEGT. The CDR3 has 13 amino acids. In DNA form, the CDR3 reads TGTGCCAGCAGTGAGATGGACCCCGGGGAGCTGTTTTTT. This gives the protein CASSEMDPGELFF.

The chain uses TRBV2 and TRBJ1-2, with D possibly being TRBD1 (6 bases). CDR1 SNHLY and CDR2 FYNNEI come from the germline V gene. V was cut by 2 bases and J by 5 bases, with 12 bases left in between. The CDR3 contains 14 residues. This CDR3 reads CASSENAGTYGYTF. The CDR3 DNA reads TGTGCCAGCAGTGAAAACGCTGGGACATATGGCTACACCTTC.

This clonotype was detected once. The chain is built from TRBV27 and TRBJ2-2; a possible D gene is TRBD1 (5 bases). This CDR3 spans 14 amino acids. Trimming removed 3 bases at V and 4 bases at J, with 9 bases between. Germline-derived CDR1 and CDR2 are MNHEY and SMNVEV (reference sequence). The CDR3 bases are TGTGCCAGCAGTTTTCAGGGCGGCACCGGGGAGCTGTTTTTT. It translates to CASSFQGGTGELFF.

The table lists this clonotype with many counts. CDR3 nucleotides: TGCGCCAGCAAAGGACAGGGGGCCACTGAAGCTTTCTTT. Translated, it gives CASKGQGATEAFF. The V gene is TRBV5-1, the J gene TRBJ1-1; 11 nucleotides agree with TRBD1. CDR1 SGHRS and CDR2 YFSETQ come from the germline V gene. The CDR3 spans 13 residues. V lost 6 bases, J lost 4 bases, and 2 bases stayed unmatched.

The V and J genes are TRBV11-2 and TRBJ2-2, with D maybe TRBD1 (6 bases). This CDR3 has 15 residues. Deletions cut 6 bases from V and 7 bases from J, with 18 bases between. CDR1 and CDR2 (germline): SGHAT, FQNNGV. Written as DNA, the CDR3 is TGTGCCAGCAGGTTCAGGGGCCAGGCTGTCGGGGAGCTGTTTTTT. It codes for CASRFRGQAVGELFF.

Ten or more counts support this clonotype. The V gene is TRBV4-2, the J gene TRBJ2-3, with 10 positions matching TRBD2. The V gene end was trimmed by 0 bases and the J gene end by 1 base; junction bases not matched to a gene: 1. The germline V gene encodes CDR1 LGHNA and CDR2 YNFKEQ. The CDR3 sequence is 16 residues long. The CDR3 sequence: CASSQDLAGGTDTQYF. Here the CDR3 DNA reads TGTGCCAGCAGCCAAGATCTAGCGGGGGGCACAGATACGCAGTATTTT.

There are many counts of this clonotype. The chain has TRBV12-3 or TRBV12-4 and TRBJ2-2; D gene unclear. Trimming took 2 bases from V and 7 from J, leaving 8 bases between them. The CDR3 is 13 amino acids. The CDR3 nucleotides read TGTGCCAGCAGTTTATGGGCCGGCGGGGAGCTGTTTTTT. It translates to CASSLWAGGELFF.

The gene calls are TRBV6-6 and TRBJ1-6; a weak D match, TRBD1 (6 bases). The CDR3 sequence is 15 residues long. The germline V and J ends were trimmed by 4 bases and 6 bases, with 13 bases remaining between them. Germline V gene data show CDR1 as MNHNY and CDR2 as SVGAGI (reference sequence). The CDR3 DNA reads as TGTGCCAGCAGTTCCCCGGGACACCCTAATTCACCCCTCCACTTT. Translation gives CASSSPGHPNSPLHF.

The J gene is TRBJ1-1, the V gene TRBV29-1; 7 nucleotides align to TRBD1. The CDR3 is 14 residues long. Trimming cost V 4 bases and J 13 bases; bases outside gene matches: 18. Germline CDR1 and CDR2: SQVTM and ANQGSEA. CDR3 amino acids: CSVGQWDSRERFFF. The CDR3 nucleotides are TGCAGCGTTGGTCAATGGGACAGCCGGGAGAGGTTTTTCTTT.

J is TRBJ2-7 and V is TRBV30; D is possibly TRBD1 (6 bases). CDR3 length: 14 amino acids. V was clipped by 0 bases and J by 1 base, with 10 bases between them. Germline V gene sequence: CDR1 GTSNPN, CDR2 SVGIG (reference sequence). CDR3 coding DNA: TGTGCCTGGAGTGTGGGGGCCAAATCCTACGAGCAGTACTTC. Amino acid sequence: CAWSVGAKSYEQYF.

This clonotype has a handful of counts. This chain uses TRBV6-5 with TRBJ1-2; maybe TRBD1 (6 bases). V lost 2 bases to trimming and J lost 3 bases, with 10 bases between them. The CDR3 runs to 14 residues. The germline V gene has CDR1 MNHEY and CDR2 SVGAGI. The CDR3 sequence: CASSYGRGDYGYTF. CDR3 coding DNA: TGTGCCAGCAGTTACGGAAGGGGGGACTATGGCTACACCTTC.

The V call is TRBV12-3 or TRBV12-4, the J call TRBJ2-6; TRBD1 matches at 12 bases. The V segment lost 3 bases and the J segment 4 bases; nucleotides outside the gene matches: 7. The length of the CDR3 is 18 residues. CDR3 amino acids: CASSFLGQGAIGANVLTF. DNA for the CDR3: TGTGCCAGCAGTTTTTTGGGACAGGGGGCGATAGGGGCCAACGTCCTGACTTTC.

In this sample, this clonotype turned up a few times. V is TRBV12-3 or TRBV12-4 and J is TRBJ2-7, with TRBD1 matching over 9 bases. The length of the CDR3 is 14 residues. The J segment lost 6 bases and the V segment lost 5 bases, leaving 8 bases of the junction unmatched. The CDR3 loop reads CASSRRDRVGEQYF. The CDR3 DNA is TGTGCCAGCAGTCGACGGGACAGGGTGGGCGAGCAGTACTTC.

The V and J genes are TRBV3-1 and TRBJ2-3; maybe TRBD2 (5 bases). CDR3 length equals 15 residues. Germline CDR1 is LGHDT and CDR2 is YNNKEL (reference sequence). Trimming pared 4 bases from V and 2 bases from J, leaving 13 bases between. The CDR3 loop reads CASSLRSGSTDTQYF. The CDR3 DNA sequence: TGTGCCAGCAGCCTTCGGTCGGGGTCCACAGATACGCAGTATTTT.

The V call is TRBV5-1, the J call TRBJ1-1; 9 nucleotides match TRBD1. With V trimmed by 4 bases and J by 2 bases, 9 bases remained unmatched. Per the germline V gene, CDR1 is SGHRS and CDR2 is YFSETQ. The CDR3 totals 16 residues. The CDR3 loop reads CASSASRDRVNTEAFF. The CDR3 nucleotides read TGCGCCAGCAGCGCGAGCCGGGACAGGGTTAACACTGAAGCTTTCTTT.

This clonotype was seen ten or more times. The chain couples TRBV29-1 to TRBJ2-5, with D uncertain. This CDR3 region has 14 residues. Germline lookup yields CDR1 SQVTM and CDR2 ANQGSEA. V lost 4 bases and J lost 1, with 13 bases in between. CDR3 sequence: CSVVRTTGQETQYF. The CDR3 DNA reads TGCAGCGTTGTTCGCACTACCGGCCAAGAGACCCAGTACTTC.

CDR3 in amino acids: CASSLGPLAGVLYEQYF. The CDR3 DNA follows: TGTGCCAGCAGCTTAGGTCCATTAGCGGGAGTTTTATACGAGCAGTACTTC. This sequence joins TRBV7-2 and TRBJ2-7; TRBD2 matches at 9 bases. Unmatched junction bases numbered 11, after V lost 1 base and J lost 4 bases. CDR3 length: 17 residues. Germline CDR1 SGHTA, CDR2 FQGNSA.

The chain employs TRBV3-1 and TRBJ2-7, with a possible D match to TRBD2 (5 bases). V was trimmed by 4 bases and J by 5 bases, leaving 18 bases between them. Germline values: CDR1 LGHDT, CDR2 YNNKEL (reference sequence). The CDR3 spans 15 residues. CDR3 region: CASSRGLLTDDEQYF. CDR3 sequence (DNA): TGTGCCAGCAGCCGCGGACTGCTTACCGACGACGAGCAGTACTTC.

This chain links TRBV12-3 or TRBV12-4 with TRBJ1-1; TRBD1 aligns across 9 bases. The V and J ends lost 6 bases and 3 bases, in that order; junction bases with no gene match: 5. The CDR3 runs to 14 residues. The CDR3 DNA reads TGTGCCAGCAGGACAGGGGGTGTGGACACTGAAGCTTTCTTT. Translated: CASRTGGVDTEAFF.

This clonotype was counted only a few times. This CDR3 reads CASTGFSSTDTQYF. In nucleotides, the CDR3 is TGTGCCAGCACGGGGTTCTCTAGCACAGATACGCAGTATTTT. The gene calls are TRBV2 and TRBJ2-3, with D possibly being TRBD2 (5 bases). Deletions cut 7 bases from V and 0 bases from J, with 11 bases between. Germline V gene lookup returns CDR1 SNHLY and CDR2 FYNNEI. This CDR3 has 14 amino acids.

The rearrangement uses TRBV11-2 and TRBJ2-7; D remains ambiguous. The ends were cut back, 0 bases at V and 3 bases at J, with 6 bases in the middle. Germline V gene sequence: CDR1 SGHAT, CDR2 FQNNGV. This CDR3 has 13 residues. CDR3 amino acids: CASSLDPDYEQYF. In DNA form, the CDR3 reads TGTGCCAGCAGCTTAGACCCAGACTACGAGCAGTACTTC.

This chain joins TRBV9 and TRBJ2-6; D is ambiguous. V was pared by 3 bases and J by 0 bases, with 4 bases between. This CDR3 spans 14 amino acids. Germline-derived CDR1 and CDR2 are SGDLS and YYNGEE. The DNA of the CDR3 is TGTGCCAGCAGCGCTAACTCTGGGGCCAACGTCCTGACTTTC. Amino acid sequence: CASSANSGANVLTF.

This clonotype was counted at least ten times. The rearrangement uses TRBV14 and TRBJ2-5, with unresolved D. The CDR3 extends over 16 amino acids. CDR1 is SGHDN and CDR2 is FVKESK in the germline V gene. V lost 2 bases to trimming and J lost 4 bases, with 17 bases between them. The CDR3 reads CASSQWPATPRETQYF. The CDR3 nucleotides read TGTGCCAGCAGCCAATGGCCGGCAACACCTAGAGAGACCCAGTACTTC.

This chain joins TRBV20-1 and TRBJ2-7; TRBD2 agrees at 7 bases. The CDR3 totals 12 residues. Trimming removed 2 bases from V and 4 bases from J; junction bases left unmatched: 2. CDR1 is DFQATT, CDR2 SNEGSKA, per germline (reference sequence). The CDR3 loop is CSARLADYEQYF. DNA of the CDR3: TGCAGTGCTAGACTAGCGGATTACGAGCAGTACTTC.

The chain combines TRBV7-9 with TRBJ1-1; no firm D call. This CDR3 region has 14 residues. V was clipped by 1 base and J by 5 bases, with 11 bases between them. CDR1 is SEHNR and CDR2 is FQNEAQ in the germline V gene (reference sequence). The CDR3 DNA reads TGTGCCAGCAGCTTAGATACAGCCAAAACTGAAGCTTTCTTT. Residues: CASSLDTAKTEAFF.